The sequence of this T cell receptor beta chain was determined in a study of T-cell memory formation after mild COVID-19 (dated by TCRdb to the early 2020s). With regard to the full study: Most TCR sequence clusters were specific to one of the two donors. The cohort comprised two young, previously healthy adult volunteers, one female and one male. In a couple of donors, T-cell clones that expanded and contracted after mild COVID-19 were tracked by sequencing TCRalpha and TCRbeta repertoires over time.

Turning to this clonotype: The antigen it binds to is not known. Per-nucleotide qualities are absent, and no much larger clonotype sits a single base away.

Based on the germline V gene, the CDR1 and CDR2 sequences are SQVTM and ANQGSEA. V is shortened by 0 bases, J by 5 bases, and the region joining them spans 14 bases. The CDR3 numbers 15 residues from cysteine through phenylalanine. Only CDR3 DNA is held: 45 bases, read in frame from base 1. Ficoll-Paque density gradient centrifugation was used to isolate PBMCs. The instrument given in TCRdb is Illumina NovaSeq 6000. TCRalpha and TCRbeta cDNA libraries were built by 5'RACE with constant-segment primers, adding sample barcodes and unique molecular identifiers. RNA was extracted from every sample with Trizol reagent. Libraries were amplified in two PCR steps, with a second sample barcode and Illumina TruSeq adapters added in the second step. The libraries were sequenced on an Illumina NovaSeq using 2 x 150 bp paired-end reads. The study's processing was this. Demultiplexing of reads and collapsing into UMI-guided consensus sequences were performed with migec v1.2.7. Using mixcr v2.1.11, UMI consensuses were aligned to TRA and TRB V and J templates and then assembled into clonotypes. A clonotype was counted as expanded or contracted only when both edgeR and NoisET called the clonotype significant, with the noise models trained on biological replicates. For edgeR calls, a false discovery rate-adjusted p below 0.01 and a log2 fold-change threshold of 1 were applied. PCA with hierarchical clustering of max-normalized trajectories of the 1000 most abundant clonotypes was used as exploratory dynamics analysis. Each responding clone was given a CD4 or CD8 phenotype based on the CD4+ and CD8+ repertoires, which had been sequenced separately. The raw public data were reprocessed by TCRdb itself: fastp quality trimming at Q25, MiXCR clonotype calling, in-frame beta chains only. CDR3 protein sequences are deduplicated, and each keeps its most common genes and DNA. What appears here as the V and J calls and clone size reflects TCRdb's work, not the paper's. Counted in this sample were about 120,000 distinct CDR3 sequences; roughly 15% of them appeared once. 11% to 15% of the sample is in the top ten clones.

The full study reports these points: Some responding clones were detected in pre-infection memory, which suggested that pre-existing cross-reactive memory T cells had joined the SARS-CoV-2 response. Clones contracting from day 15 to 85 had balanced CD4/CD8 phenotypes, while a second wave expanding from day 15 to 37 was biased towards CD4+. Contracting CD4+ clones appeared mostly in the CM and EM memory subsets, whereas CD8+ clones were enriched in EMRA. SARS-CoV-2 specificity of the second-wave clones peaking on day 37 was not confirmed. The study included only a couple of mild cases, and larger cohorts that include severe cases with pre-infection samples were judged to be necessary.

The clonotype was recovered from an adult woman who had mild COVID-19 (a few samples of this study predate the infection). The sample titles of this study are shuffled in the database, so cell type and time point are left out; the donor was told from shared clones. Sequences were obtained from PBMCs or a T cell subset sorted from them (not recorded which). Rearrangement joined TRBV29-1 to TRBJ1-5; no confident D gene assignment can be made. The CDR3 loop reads CSVEDPEGRDQPQHF. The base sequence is TGCAGCGTTGAAGATCCGGAAGGGCGGGATCAGCCCCAGCATTTT.